This T cell receptor (beta chain) appears in the sequencing data of a study of blood T cell repertoires in COVID-19. Study in general: COVID-19 samples, acute and convalescent, were from the United States, Italy and Spain.

Trimming took off 0 bases at V and 6 bases at J, with 12 bases between the two ends. CDR3 size: 16 residues. Germline V CDR1 and CDR2: MNHEY, SVGAGI. Per the study methods: Amplification from reference gene primers served as the basis for estimated nucleated cell counts. Libraries were prepared by immunoSEQ multiplex PCR; TCRdb keeps only in-frame clonotypes and omits some of them. V, J and clone size derive from that table, while D and trimming were established from the DNA sequence. The sample records roughly 160,000 clones, about 84% being singletons. The sequence came from a man aged 45-60 years who had recovered from COVID-19. The chain uses TRBV6-5 and TRBJ1-6; possibly TRBD1 for D (6 bases). Specimen: PBMCs or T cells enriched from blood (not recorded which). In nucleotides, the CDR3 is TGTGCCAGCAGTTACTCCGGACAGACGGCTAATTCACCCCTCCACTTT. Translation gives CASSYSGQTANSPLHF.